This T cell receptor (beta chain) was identified during a study of cytomegalovirus exposure and HLA in healthy donors. Study details: Findings of an earlier analysis included 117 million unique TCR beta sequences from 200 million or so T cells. General study points: TCR beta V- and J-gene trimming was later associated with a missense DCLRE1C variant. Presence/absence analyses treated sequencing depth as roughly uniform across donors. An apparent linkage of common viral pathogens to several of the most significant clusters emerged in a later analysis.

This CDR3 has 13 amino acids. V lost 3 bases to trimming and J lost 8 bases, with 16 bases between them. Looked up from germline, CDR1 is SQVTM and CDR2 is ANQGSEA. A word on this clone: Its antigen is not known.

Primers included in the PCR were 60 Vbeta and 13 Jbeta primers. Clones were sequenced by immunoSEQ multiplex PCR, and TCRdb holds only the in-frame ones, with some missing. The sample includes around 140,000 clones, more than 70% seen only once; the top ten take roughly 4%. Sequencing was performed on PBMCs. This receptor was obtained from a man between 45 and 60 years old in good health and CMV-seropositive. This rearrangement joins TRBV29-1 to TRBJ1-2; no clear D. CDR3: CSVDEPPGKGYTF. The CDR3, as DNA: TGCAGCGTTGACGAACCCCCAGGCAAGGGCTACACCTTC.